Below are 7 T cell receptor beta chains sequenced from a single sample in a study of T cells in tuberculosis. The method was immunoSEQ multiplex PCR; TCRdb's version includes in-frame clones alone and lacks a portion of them. The repertoire includes around 38,000 clones, roughly 96% of them detected once, and 3.6% sits in the top ten. The sequencing input was PBMCs. The source is a donor between 10 and 35 years old with latent tuberculosis or without tuberculosis infection.

The chain couples TRBV7-2 to TRBJ2-7; 9 nucleotides line up with TRBD2. The trim removed 4 bases at V and 4 bases at J, leaving 17 bases unmatched. Germline CDR1 and CDR2: SGHTA and FQGNSA. This CDR3 has 18 amino acids. CDR3 sequence reads: CASSSRGVGAGGMYEQYF. In DNA, the CDR3 is TGTGCCAGCAGCTCCCGGGGCGTTGGAGCGGGGGGAATGTACGAGCAGTACTTC. Drawing the rest from reference TRBV7-2 and TRBJ2-7, the complete variable domain is GAGVSQSPSNKVTEKGKDVELRCDPISGHTALYWYRQSLGQGLEFLIYFQGNSAPDKSGLPSDRFSAERTGGSVSTLTIQRTQQEDSAVYLCASSSRGVGAGGMYEQYFGPGTRLTVT.

CDR3 nucleotides: TGTGCCAGTAGTATCGGCGGGGGGCCCTACGAGCAGTACTTC. Its translation: CASSIGGGPYEQYF. The J gene is TRBJ2-7, the V gene TRBV19, with TRBD2 matching over 8 bases. V was pared by 3 bases and J by 2 bases, with 3 bases of the junction left unmatched. The CDR3 spans 14 residues. The germline V gene encodes CDR1 LNHDA and CDR2 SQIVND (reference sequence). Filled out from reference TRBV19 and TRBJ2-7, the complete variable domain reads DGGITQSPKYLFRKEGQNVTLSCEQNLNHDAMYWYRQDPGQGLRLIYYSQIVNDFQKGDIAEGYSVSREKKESFPLTVTSAQKNPTAFYLCASSIGGGPYEQYFGPGTRLTVT.

The chain joins TRBV19 to TRBJ1-1, with D maybe TRBD1 (6 bases). The V gene's germline CDR1 is LNHDA and CDR2 SQIVND (reference sequence). Trimming removed 3 bases at V and 4 bases at J, with 12 bases between. There are 14 residues in the CDR3. The CDR3 bases are TGTGCCAGTAGTATCGAAGGCAGGGGCACTGAAGCTTTCTTT. It encodes CASSIEGRGTEAFF.

The V and J genes are TRBV7-2 and TRBJ2-7; the D gene is possibly TRBD1 (6 bases). Looked up from germline, CDR1 is SGHTA and CDR2 is FQGNSA. Trimming removed 0 bases at V and 0 bases at J, with 12 bases between. CDR3 length: 16 residues. DNA of the CDR3: TGTGCCAGCAGCTTAGCGGTGGTGGACAGCTCCTACGAGCAGTACTTC. Amino acid sequence: CASSLAVVDSSYEQYF. Based on the CDR3 plus reference TRBV7-2 and TRBJ2-7, the full variable domain is GAGVSQSPSNKVTEKGKDVELRCDPISGHTALYWYRQSLGQGLEFLIYFQGNSAPDKSGLPSDRFSAERTGGSVSTLTIQRTQQEDSAVYLCASSLAVVDSSYEQYFGPGTRLTVT.

The chain uses TRBV5-4 and TRBJ2-5, with 11 bases matching TRBD2. This CDR3 contains 16 residues. V was pared by 0 bases and J by 5 bases, with 6 bases of the junction left unmatched. Germline V lookup: CDR1 SGHNT, CDR2 YYREEE (reference sequence). The CDR3 is CASSLVSGGARETQYF. CDR3 nucleotides: TGTGCCAGCAGCTTGGTTAGCGGGGGGGCTCGGGAGACCCAGTACTTC.

The chain employs TRBV30 and TRBJ2-5, with 11 bases fitting TRBD2. Unmatched junction bases numbered 8, after V lost 2 bases and J lost 9 bases. The CDR3 is made up of 14 amino acids. Per the germline V gene, CDR1 is GTSNPN and CDR2 is SVGIG (reference sequence). The CDR3 nucleotides read TGTGCCTGGAGTACTAGCGGGGGAGCCCCGGCCCAGTACTTC. Protein: CAWSTSGGAPAQYF.

This chain joins TRBV5-1 and TRBJ1-2; 7 bases align to TRBD1. V gave up 4 bases and J gave up 5 bases; unmatched junction bases: 14. The CDR3 consists of 16 residues. The germline V gene has CDR1 SGHRS and CDR2 YFSETQ. Written as DNA, the CDR3 is TGCGCCAGCAGCCCACAAGGGACAGCCCTGGGATATGGCTACACCTTC. It specifies CASSPQGTALGYGYTF.